Here is one T cell receptor (beta chain) with its context. The sample comes from a study of blood T cell repertoires in COVID-19. CDR3 length equals 16 residues. Germline V gene sequence: CDR1 MNHEY, CDR2 SVGAGI. V was cut by 0 bases and J by 0 bases, with 11 bases left in between. Some clones are missing from TCRdb's copy, which holds only in-frame ones; the method was immunoSEQ multiplex PCR. This sample yields 200,000 to 250,000 clones, of which around nine tenths are seen a single time; over 6% belongs to the top ten. Material: peripheral blood. The chain combines TRBV6-5 with TRBJ1-1; D is unresolved. The TCR comes from a woman in her 70s with active or convalescent COVID-19. The CDR3 DNA sequence: TGTGCCAGCAGTTACTCCAGCGGCAGGATGAACACTGAAGCTTTCTTT. Encoded protein: CASSYSSGRMNTEAFF.